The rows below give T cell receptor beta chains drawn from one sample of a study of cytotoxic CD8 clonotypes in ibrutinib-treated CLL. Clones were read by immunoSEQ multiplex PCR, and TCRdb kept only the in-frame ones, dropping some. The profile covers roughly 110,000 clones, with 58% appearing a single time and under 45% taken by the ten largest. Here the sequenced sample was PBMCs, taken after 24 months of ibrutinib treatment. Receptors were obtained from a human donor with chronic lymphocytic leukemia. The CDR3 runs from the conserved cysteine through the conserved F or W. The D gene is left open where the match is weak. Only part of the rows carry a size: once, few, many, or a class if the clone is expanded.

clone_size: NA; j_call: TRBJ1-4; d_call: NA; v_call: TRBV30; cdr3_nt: TGTGCCTGGAGTGTAGGCTGGGGTACTAATGAAAAACTGTTTTTT; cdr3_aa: CAWSVGWGTNEKLFF
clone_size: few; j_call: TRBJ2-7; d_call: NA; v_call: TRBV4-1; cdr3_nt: TGCGCCAGCAGCCAAGTGTCTGGGGTCTACGAGCAGTACTTC; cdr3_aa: CASSQVSGVYEQYF
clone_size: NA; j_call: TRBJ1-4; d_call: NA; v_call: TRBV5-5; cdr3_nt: TGTGCCAGCAGCTTGGTGCCAGGCCCTGAAAAACTGTTTTTT; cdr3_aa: CASSLVPGPEKLFF
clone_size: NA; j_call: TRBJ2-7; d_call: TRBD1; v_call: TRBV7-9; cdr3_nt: TGTGCCAGCAGCTCGTCTGGACAGGCTCTCGAGCAGTACTTC; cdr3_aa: CASSSSGQALEQYF
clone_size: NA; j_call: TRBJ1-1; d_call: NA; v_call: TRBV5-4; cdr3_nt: TGTGCCAGCAGCTTGGAACGTCAGGGGTTGAACACTGAAGCTTTCTTT; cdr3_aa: CASSLERQGLNTEAFF
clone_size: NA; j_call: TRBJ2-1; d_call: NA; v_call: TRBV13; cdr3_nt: TGTGCCAGCAGCTTAGTCGGGGCGGACAATGAGCAGTTCTTC; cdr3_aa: CASSLVGADNEQFF
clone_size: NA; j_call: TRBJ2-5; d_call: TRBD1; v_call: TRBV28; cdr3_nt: TGTGCCAGCAGTTTCCGAGGACAGGGGTTCCAAGAGACCCAGTACTTC; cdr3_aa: CASSFRGQGFQETQYF
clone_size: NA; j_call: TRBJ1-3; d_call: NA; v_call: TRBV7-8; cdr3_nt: TGTGCCAGCAGCCAGAAACCGGGGACCTCTGGAAACACCATATATTTT; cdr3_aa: CASSQKPGTSGNTIYF
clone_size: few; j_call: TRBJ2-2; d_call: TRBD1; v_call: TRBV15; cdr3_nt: TGTGCCACCCAACCCTACAGGGGCACCGGGGAGCTGTTTTTT; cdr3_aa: CATQPYRGTGELFF
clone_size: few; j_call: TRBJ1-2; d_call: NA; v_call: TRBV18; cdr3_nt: TGTGCCAGCTCACCCTCCGGGGGCGACTATGGCTACACCTTC; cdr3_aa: CASSPSGGDYGYTF
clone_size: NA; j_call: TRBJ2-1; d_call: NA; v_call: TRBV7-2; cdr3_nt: TGTGCCAGCAGCCAACCGCCTATTATTCGATTGGTCTTC; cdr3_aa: CASSQPPIIRLVF
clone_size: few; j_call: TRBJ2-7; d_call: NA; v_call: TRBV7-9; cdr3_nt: TGTGCCAGCATGGAGGGCGAAAGCTCCTACGAGCAGTACTTC; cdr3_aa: CASMEGESSYEQYF
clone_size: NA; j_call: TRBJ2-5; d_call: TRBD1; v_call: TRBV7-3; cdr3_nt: TGTGCCAGCAGCTTACAACCGACAGGGCGGGAGACCCAGTACTTC; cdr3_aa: CASSLQPTGRETQYF
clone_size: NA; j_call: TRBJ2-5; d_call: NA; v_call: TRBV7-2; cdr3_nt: TGTGCCAGCAGCTTAGTTAGGAGAGAGACCCAGTACTTC; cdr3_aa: CASSLVRRETQYF
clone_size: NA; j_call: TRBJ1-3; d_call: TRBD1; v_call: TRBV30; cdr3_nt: TGTGCCTGGAGCAGGGGGTTAACTAACTCTGGAAACACCATATATTTT; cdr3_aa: CAWSRGLTNSGNTIYF
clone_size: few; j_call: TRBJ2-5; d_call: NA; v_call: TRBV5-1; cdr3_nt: TGCGCCAGCAGTTCATCTAGCGCAAAAGAGACCCAGTACTTC; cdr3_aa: CASSSSSAKETQYF
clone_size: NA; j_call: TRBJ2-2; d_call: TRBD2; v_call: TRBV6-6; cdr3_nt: TGTGCCAGCAGGAGAAGCGGGGGGGCAATTAGGGAGCTGTTTTTT; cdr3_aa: CASRRSGGAIRELFF
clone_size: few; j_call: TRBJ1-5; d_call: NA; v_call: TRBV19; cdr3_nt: TGTGCCAGTAGTATCCGGGGGGCGGGTCAGCCCCAGCATTTT; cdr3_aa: CASSIRGAGQPQHF
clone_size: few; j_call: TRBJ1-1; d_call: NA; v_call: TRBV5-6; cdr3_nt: TGTGCCAGCAGAAAATGGATGAACACTGAAGCTTTCTTT; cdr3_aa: CASRKWMNTEAFF
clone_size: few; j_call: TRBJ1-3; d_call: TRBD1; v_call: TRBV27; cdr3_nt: TGTGCCAGCAGTCCACGGACAGGGGCTGGAAACACCATATATTTT; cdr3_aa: CASSPRTGAGNTIYF
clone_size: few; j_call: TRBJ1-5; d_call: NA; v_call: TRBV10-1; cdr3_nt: TGCGCCAGCAGTGCAACAGGGCCTCAGCCCCAGCATTTT; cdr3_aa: CASSATGPQPQHF
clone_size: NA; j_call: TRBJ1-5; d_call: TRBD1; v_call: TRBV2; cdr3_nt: TGTGCCAGCAGCGGGACAGGGCCTAATCAGCCCCAGCATTTT; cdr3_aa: CASSGTGPNQPQHF
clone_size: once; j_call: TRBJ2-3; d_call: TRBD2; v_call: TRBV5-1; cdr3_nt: TGCGCCAGCAGCTTGAGCGGGGAAAATTTTAATACGCAGTATTTT; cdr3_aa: CASSLSGENFNTQYF
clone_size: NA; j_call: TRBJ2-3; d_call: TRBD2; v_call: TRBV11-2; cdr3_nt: TGTGCCAGCAGCTTCCTGCCCGGGACTAGCGGGGATACGCAGTATTTT; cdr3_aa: CASSFLPGTSGDTQYF
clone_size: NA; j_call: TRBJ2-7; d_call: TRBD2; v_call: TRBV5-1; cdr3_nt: TGCGCCAGCAGCTTGGGCGGGGGGCAAACCTACGAGCAGTACTTC; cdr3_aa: CASSLGGGQTYEQYF
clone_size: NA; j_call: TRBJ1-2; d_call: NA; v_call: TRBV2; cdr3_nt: TGTGCCAGCAGATTACGACAGAGTTATGGCTACACCTTC; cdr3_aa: CASRLRQSYGYTF
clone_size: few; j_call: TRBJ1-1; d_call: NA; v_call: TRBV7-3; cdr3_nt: TGTGCCAGCAGCTTTTCGTTAAACACTGAAGCTTTCTTT; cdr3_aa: CASSFSLNTEAFF
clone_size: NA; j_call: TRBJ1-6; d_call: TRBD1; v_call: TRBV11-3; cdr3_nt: TGTGCCAGCAGCTTATCCCGGGACAGCGACTATAATTCACCCCTCCACTTT; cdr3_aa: CASSLSRDSDYNSPLHF
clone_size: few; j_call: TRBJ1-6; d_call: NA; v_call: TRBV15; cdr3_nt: TGTGCCACCAGCAGACAACAGGATAATTCACCCCTCCACTTT; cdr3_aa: CATSRQQDNSPLHF
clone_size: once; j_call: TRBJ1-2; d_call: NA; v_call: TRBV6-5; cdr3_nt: TGTGCCAGCAGTTCGGGGGGCGGCTACACCTTC; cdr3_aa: CASSSGGGYTF
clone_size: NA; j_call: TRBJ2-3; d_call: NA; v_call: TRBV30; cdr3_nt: TGTGCCTGGAGTATCGGGTCCTCTAGCACAGATACGCAGTATTTT; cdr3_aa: CAWSIGSSSTDTQYF
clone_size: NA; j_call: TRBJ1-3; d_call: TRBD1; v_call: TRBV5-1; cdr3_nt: TGCGCGTCCACTTCAGGGGGCGGTAATGGAAACACCATATATTTT; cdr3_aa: CASTSGGGNGNTIYF
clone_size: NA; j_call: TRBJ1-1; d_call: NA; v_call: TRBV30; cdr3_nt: TGTGCCTGGAGTTCAAGGGGAGGGAACACTGAAGCTTTCTTT; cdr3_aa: CAWSSRGGNTEAFF
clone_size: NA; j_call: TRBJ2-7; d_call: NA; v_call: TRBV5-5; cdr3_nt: TGTGCCAGCAGCGTGGACGGGGGCGGGTCCTACGAGCAGTACTTC; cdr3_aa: CASSVDGGGSYEQYF
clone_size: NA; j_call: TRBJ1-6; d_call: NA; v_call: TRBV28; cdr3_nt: TGTGCCAGCAGTTTATTCACAGATAATTCACCCCTCCACTTT; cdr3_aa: CASSLFTDNSPLHF
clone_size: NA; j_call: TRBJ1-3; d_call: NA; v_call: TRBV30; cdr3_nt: TGTGCCTGGAGTGTACCGGGACTTGGAAACACCATATATTTT; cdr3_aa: CAWSVPGLGNTIYF
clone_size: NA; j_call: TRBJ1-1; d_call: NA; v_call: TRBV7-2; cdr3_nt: TGTGCCAGCAGCCGGAGTCAGAACACTGAAGCTTTCTTT; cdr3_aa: CASSRSQNTEAFF
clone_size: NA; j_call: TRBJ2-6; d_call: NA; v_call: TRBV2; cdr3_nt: TGTGCCAGCAGTGAGCCTTCTGGGGCCAACGTCCTGACTTTC; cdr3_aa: CASSEPSGANVLTF
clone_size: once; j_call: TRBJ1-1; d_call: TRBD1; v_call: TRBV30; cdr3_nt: TGTGCCTATGACAGGGGATTAGGCACTGAAGCTTTCTTT; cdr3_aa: CAYDRGLGTEAFF
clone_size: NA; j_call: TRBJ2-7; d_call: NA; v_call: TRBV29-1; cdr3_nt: TGCAGCGACGCTACAGGGACCTCCTACGAGCAGTACTTC; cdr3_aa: CSDATGTSYEQYF
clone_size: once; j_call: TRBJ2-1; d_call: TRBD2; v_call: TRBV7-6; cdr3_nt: TGTGCCGTCCGGGGGGGACTAGCGGGGAACTCCTACAATGAGCAGTTCTTC; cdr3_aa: CAVRGGLAGNSYNEQFF
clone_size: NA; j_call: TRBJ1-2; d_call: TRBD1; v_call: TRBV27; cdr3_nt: TGTGCCAGCAGTGGGGACAGGGCCTCGGGCTACACCTTC; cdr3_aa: CASSGDRASGYTF
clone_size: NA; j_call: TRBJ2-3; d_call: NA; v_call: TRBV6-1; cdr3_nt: TGTGCCAGCAGTGAACCTCCTCAACTCACAGATACGCAGTATTTT; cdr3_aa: CASSEPPQLTDTQYF
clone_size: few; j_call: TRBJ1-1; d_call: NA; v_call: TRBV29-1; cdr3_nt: TGCAGCCTCAATAGGGGGACTGAAGCTTTCTTT; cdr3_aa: CSLNRGTEAFF
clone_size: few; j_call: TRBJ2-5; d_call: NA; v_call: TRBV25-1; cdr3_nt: TGTGCCAGCAGTGAATGGGGCAGGGGCGAGACCCAGTACTTC; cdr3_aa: CASSEWGRGETQYF
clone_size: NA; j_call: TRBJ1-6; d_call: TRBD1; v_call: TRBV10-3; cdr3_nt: TGTGCCATCAGGGGACAGGCAGATAATTCACCCCTCCACTTT; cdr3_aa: CAIRGQADNSPLHF
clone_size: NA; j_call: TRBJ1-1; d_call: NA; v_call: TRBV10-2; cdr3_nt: TGCGCCAGCAGTCGGAGGGGGAACACTGAAGCTTTCTTT; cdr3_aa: CASSRRGNTEAFF
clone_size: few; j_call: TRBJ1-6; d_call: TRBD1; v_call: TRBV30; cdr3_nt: TGTGCCTGTTGGGACAGGCCGAATTCACCCCTCCACTTT; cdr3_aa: CACWDRPNSPLHF
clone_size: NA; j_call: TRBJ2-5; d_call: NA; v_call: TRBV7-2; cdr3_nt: TGTGCCAGCAGCTTGGCCTTGGGGAGTTGGGAGACCCAGTACTTC; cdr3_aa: CASSLALGSWETQYF
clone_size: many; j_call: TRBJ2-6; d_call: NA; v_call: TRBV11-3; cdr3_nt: TGTGCCAGCAGCTTAGATTCGAGAATGGGGCTATCTGGGGCCAACGTCCTGACTTTC; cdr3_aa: CASSLDSRMGLSGANVLTF